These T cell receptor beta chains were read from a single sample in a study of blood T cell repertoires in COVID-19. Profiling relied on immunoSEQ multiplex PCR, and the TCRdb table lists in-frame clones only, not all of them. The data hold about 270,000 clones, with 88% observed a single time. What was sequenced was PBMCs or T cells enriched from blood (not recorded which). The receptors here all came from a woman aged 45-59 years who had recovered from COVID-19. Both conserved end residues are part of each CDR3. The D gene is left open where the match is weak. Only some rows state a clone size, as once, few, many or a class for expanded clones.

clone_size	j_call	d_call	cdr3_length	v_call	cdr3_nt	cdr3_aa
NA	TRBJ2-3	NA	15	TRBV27	TGTGCCAGCAGTTTAACAGCGGATGGCCCAGATACGCAGTATTTT	CASSLTADGPDTQYF
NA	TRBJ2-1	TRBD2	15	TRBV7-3	TGTGCCAGCAGCTTAGGCCTAGCGGGTAACAATGAGCAGTTCTTC	CASSLGLAGNNEQFF
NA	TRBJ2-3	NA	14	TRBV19	TGTGCCAGTAGTGCCTTAACAAGCACAGATACGCAGTATTTT	CASSALTSTDTQYF
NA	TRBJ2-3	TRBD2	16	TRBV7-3	TGTGCCAGCAGCTTAAATTGGCGGGAGGCGGCGGATACGCAGTATTTT	CASSLNWREAADTQYF
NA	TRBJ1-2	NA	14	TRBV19	TGTGCCAGTAACACAGCCGTCACTAACTATGGCTACACCTTC	CASNTAVTNYGYTF
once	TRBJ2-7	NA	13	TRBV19	TGTGCCAGTAGTATCGACAGATCCTACGAGCAGTACTTC	CASSIDRSYEQYF
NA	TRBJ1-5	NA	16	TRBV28	TGTGCCAGCAGTTTGAATGTGGGCCCGCGAAGTCAGCCCCAGCATTTT	CASSLNVGPRSQPQHF
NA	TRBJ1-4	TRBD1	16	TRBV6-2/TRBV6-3	TGTGCCAGCAGTTATGGAGGGGGCACAGCTAATGAAAAACTGTTTTTT	CASSYGGGTANEKLFF
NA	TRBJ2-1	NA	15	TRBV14	TGTGCCAGCAGCCAAGAAGCGCTAGAAATCAATGAGCAGTTCTTC	CASSQEALEINEQFF
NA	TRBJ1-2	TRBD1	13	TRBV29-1	TGCAGCGTTGAAGCGGGACAGGGGAATGGCTACACCTTC	CSVEAGQGNGYTF
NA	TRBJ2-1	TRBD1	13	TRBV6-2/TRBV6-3	TGTGCCAGCAGCAGAGGACAGGGCAATGAGCAGTTCTTC	CASSRGQGNEQFF
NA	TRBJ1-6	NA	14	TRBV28	TGTGCCAGCAATCAGGGTCCCTATAATTCACCCCTCCACTTT	CASNQGPYNSPLHF
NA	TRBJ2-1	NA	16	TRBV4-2	TGTGCCAGCAGCCAAGAGCTCGCGGGGTCCTACAATGAGCAGTTCTTC	CASSQELAGSYNEQFF
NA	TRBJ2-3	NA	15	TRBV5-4	TGTGCCAGCAGAGACGGGGTTACCAGCACAGATACGCAGTATTTT	CASRDGVTSTDTQYF
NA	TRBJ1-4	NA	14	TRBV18	TGTGCCAGCTCACCAGACAGGACGGATGAAAAACTGTTTTTT	CASSPDRTDEKLFF
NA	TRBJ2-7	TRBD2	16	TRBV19	TGTGCCAGTAGTCCCACCCCGAGCGGGGGGTATAACGAGCAGTACTTC	CASSPTPSGGYNEQYF
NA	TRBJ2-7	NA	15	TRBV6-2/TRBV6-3	TGTGCCAGCAGCCCCCCCCCGGCGCGGGTTTACGAGCAGTACTTC	CASSPPPARVYEQYF